The clone carrying this T cell receptor beta chain was counted between two and nine times. Its target is not known. Germline V gives CDR1 SGHDN, CDR2 FVKESK. This CDR3 is 13 amino acids long. Trimming took off 9 bases at V and 0 bases at J, with 11 bases between the two ends. This sample stems from a study of beta chain features in type 1 diabetes. Regarding the study as a whole: VDJ junctions in type 1 diabetes patients carried more deletions and fewer insertions. Type 1 diabetes patients had TCRB CDR3s that were shorter (moderately but significantly so) in all four CD4+ subsets.

Sort purity for all populations was recorded as exceeding 98%. Investigators reverse transcribed all isolated RNA, so they sequenced expressed TCRB transcripts. Libraries were prepared by immunoSEQ multiplex PCR; TCRdb keeps only in-frame clonotypes and omits some of them. The data show 640,000 or so clones, around 15% seen once. The TCR originated in a man younger than 35 with type 1 diabetes. The chain combines TRBV14 with TRBJ1-1, with a tentative D call TRBD1 (5 bases). The sequenced material came from naive CD4+ T cells from blood. The CDR3 spells CASSWGMNTEAFF. CDR3 nucleotide sequence: TGTGCCAGTTCGTGGGGGATGAACACTGAAGCTTTCTTT.